This record concerns one T cell receptor (beta chain) sequence. This sample was included in a study of blood T cell repertoires in COVID-19. On the study more broadly: Some COVID-19 samples were acute and others convalescent; all came from the United States, Italy and Spain.

Clones were read by immunoSEQ multiplex PCR, and TCRdb kept only the in-frame ones, dropping some. In the table there are approximately 150,000 clones, 70% to 90% of which are singletons. Material: peripheral blood. This sequence originates from a man aged 45 to 65 who had recovered from COVID-19.

The CDR3 spells CASSPRQGNTEAFF. As DNA, the CDR3 is TGTGCCAGCAGCCCGCGACAGGGGAACACTGAAGCTTTCTTT. V is TRBV5-4 and J is TRBJ1-1, with TRBD1 matching 7 bases. With V trimmed by 4 bases and J by 1 base, 4 bases remained unmatched. Germline CDR1 is SGHNT and CDR2 is YYREEE (reference sequence). This CDR3 contains 14 residues.